The entry below gives a single T cell receptor beta chain sequence along with its context. Its antigen is not known. The sample comes from a study of cytomegalovirus exposure and HLA in healthy donors. Study conclusions and caveats: A later analysis found most CMV-associated TCR beta chains apparently HLA-restricted. It was reported that the classifier diagnosed cytomegalovirus status with high specificity and sensitivity in both the original and validation cohorts.

Trimming left V 6 bases short and J 7 bases short, with 11 bases between. CDR1 is SEHNR and CDR2 is FQNEAQ in the germline V gene (reference sequence). CDR3 length: 12 residues. It was with 60 Vbeta and 13 Jbeta primers that the PCR ran. The repertoire was sequenced with immunoSEQ multiplex PCR; TCRdb's copy has only in-frame clones and lacks some. In the table there are 110,000 to 150,000 clones, roughly 80% of which are singletons. The specimen sequenced was PBMCs. The source of this sequence is a female donor in good health and CMV-seronegative. This chain joins TRBV7-9 and TRBJ2-3; D ambiguous. Written as DNA, the CDR3 is TGTGCCAGCAGTCCCCCCCCGTATACGCAGTATTTT. Protein sequence: CASSPPPYTQYF.